The present TCR beta chain was sequenced within a study of CD8 T cells in Susac syndrome. Sequencing of TCR beta drew on CD8+ and CD4+ T cells from blood. The multiple sclerosis control cohort comprised treatment-naive individuals presenting with stable or active relapsing-remitting disease. General study findings and limits: The authors acknowledged that their TCR sequencing and HLA analysis involved a relatively small number of individuals.

RNA amounts of about 0.45 to 1 ug underwent reverse transcription with random hexamers. The method of amplification for TCR beta CDR3 was immunoSEQ multiplex PCR, covering 54 Vbeta and 13 Jbeta. TCRdb called the immunoSEQ multiplex PCR reads again in MiXCR, with one record for every CDR3 protein. The sample gives some 130,000 distinct CDR3 sequences, approximately 94% of which show up once; approximately 0.12% is in the top ten. Germline V gene data show CDR1 as KGHSH and CDR2 as LQKENI. This CDR3 spans 15 amino acids. V lost 3 bases and J lost 2; bases outside the gene matches: 5. A single count supports this clonotype. The antigen remains undetermined.

Sample: CD4+ T cells from PBMCs. The receptor was derived from a human donor with multiple sclerosis. This chain uses TRBV18 with TRBJ2-7, with 9 bases fitting TRBD2. CDR3 in DNA: TGTGCCAGCTCACCGGGAGCGGGAGGACCCTACGAGCAGTACTTC. Its protein is CASSPGAGGPYEQYF.